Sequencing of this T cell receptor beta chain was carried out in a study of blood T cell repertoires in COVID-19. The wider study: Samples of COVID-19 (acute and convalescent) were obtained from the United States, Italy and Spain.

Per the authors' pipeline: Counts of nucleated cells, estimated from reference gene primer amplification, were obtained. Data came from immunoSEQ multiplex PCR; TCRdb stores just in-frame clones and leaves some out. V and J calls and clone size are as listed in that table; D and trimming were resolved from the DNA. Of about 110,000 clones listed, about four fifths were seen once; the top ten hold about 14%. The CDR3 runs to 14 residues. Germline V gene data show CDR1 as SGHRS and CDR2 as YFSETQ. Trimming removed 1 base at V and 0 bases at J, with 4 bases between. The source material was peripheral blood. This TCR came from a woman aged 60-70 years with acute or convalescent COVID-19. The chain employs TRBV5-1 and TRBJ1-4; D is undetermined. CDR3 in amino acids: CASSLSSTNEKLFF. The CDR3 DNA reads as TGCGCCAGCAGCTTGTCGTCAACTAATGAAAAACTGTTTTTT.